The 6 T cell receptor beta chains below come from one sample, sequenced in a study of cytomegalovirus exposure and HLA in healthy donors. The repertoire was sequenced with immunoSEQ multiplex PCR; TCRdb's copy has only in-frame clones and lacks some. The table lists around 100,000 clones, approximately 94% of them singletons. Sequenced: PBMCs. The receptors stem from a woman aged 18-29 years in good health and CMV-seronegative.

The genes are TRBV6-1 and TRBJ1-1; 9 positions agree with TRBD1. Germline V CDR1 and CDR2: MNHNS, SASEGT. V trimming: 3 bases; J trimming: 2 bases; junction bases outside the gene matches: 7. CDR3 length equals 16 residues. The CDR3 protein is CASSEGQGASNTEAFF. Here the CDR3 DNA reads TGTGCCAGCAGTGAGGGACAGGGCGCCAGTAACACTGAAGCTTTCTTT.

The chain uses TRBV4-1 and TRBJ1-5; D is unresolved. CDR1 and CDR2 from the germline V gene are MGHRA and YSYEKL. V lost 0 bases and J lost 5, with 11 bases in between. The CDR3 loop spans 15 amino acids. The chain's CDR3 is CASSQETGAHQPQHF. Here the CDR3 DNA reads TGCGCCAGCAGCCAAGAGACGGGAGCCCATCAGCCCCAGCATTTT.

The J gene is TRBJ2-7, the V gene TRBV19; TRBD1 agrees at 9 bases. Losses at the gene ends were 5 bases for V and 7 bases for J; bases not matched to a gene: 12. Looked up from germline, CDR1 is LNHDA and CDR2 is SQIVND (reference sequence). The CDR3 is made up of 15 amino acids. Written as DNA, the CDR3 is TGTGCCAGTAGTCCCACGGGACAGGGTGCCTGGGAGCAGTACTTC. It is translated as CASSPTGQGAWEQYF. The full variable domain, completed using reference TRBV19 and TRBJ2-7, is DGGITQSPKYLFRKEGQNVTLSCEQNLNHDAMYWYRQDPGQGLRLIYYSQIVNDFQKGDIAEGYSVSREKKESFPLTVTSAQKNPTAFYLCASSPTGQGAWEQYFGPGTRLTVT.

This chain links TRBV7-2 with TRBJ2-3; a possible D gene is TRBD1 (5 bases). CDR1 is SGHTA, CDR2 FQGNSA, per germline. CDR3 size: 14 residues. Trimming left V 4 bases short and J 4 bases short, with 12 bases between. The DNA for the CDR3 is TGTGCCAGCAGCTCTTGGGGCGCGGCAGATACGCAGTATTTT. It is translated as CASSSWGAADTQYF.

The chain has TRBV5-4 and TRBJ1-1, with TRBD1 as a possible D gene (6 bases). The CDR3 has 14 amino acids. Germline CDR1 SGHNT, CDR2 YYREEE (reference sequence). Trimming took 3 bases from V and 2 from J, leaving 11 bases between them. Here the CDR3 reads CASSWDIINTEAFF. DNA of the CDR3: TGTGCCAGCAGCTGGGACATAATAAACACTGAAGCTTTCTTT. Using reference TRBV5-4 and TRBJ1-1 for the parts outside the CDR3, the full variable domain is ETGVTQSPTHLIKTRGQQVTLRCSSQSGHNTVSWYQQALGQGPQFIFQYYREEENGRGNFPPRFSGLQFPNYSSELNVNALELDDSALYLCASSWDIINTEAFFGQGTRLTVV.

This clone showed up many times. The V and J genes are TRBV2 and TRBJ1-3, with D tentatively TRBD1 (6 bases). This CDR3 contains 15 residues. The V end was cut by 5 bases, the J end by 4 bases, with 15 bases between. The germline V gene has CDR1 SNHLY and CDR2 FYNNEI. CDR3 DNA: TGTGCCAGCAGTCCCGGAGACAGGTTCGGAAACACCATATATTTT. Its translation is CASSPGDRFGNTIYF.